A single sample is the source of the 32 T cell receptor beta chains below, sequenced in a study of shared clonotypes between healthy human individuals. Generated by immunoSEQ multiplex PCR, the TCRdb table keeps only in-frame clones and is missing some. The sample yields 2 million or so clones, 90% to 95% seen once. The specimen was naive CD4+ T cells sorted from blood. Subset noted: CD45RA+ positively selected. These TCRs come from a man between 18 and 35 years old in good health.

The DNA for the CDR3 is TGTGCCAGCAGCGCTAGCGGCCACACAGATACGCAGTATTTT. Its protein product is CASSASGHTDTQYF. This chain uses TRBV7-9 with TRBJ2-3; 7 bases line up with TRBD2. This CDR3 region has 14 residues. The germline gives CDR1 SEHNR, CDR2 FQNEAQ (reference sequence). The V gene end was trimmed by 5 bases and the J gene end by 2 bases; junction bases not matched to a gene: 4.

The chain employs TRBV18 and TRBJ2-7; a weak D match, TRBD2 (5 bases). The CDR3 contains 15 residues. V dropped 1 base and J dropped 0 bases, with 10 bases sitting between them. CDR1 KGHSH and CDR2 LQKENI come from the germline V gene. The CDR3 sequence: CASSPRGFNSYEQYF. DNA of the CDR3: TGTGCCAGCTCACCACGAGGGTTTAACTCCTACGAGCAGTACTTC.

The rearrangement uses TRBV5-1 and TRBJ1-2; 9 bases agree with TRBD1. From germline, CDR1 is SGHRS and CDR2 YFSETQ. Trimming cost V 0 bases and J 4 bases; bases outside gene matches: 7. The CDR3 length is 16 residues. The CDR3 loop is CASSLGWTGVGYGYTF. As DNA, the CDR3 is TGCGCCAGCAGCTTGGGATGGACAGGGGTCGGCTATGGCTACACCTTC.

The CDR3 reads CASSQLSGRKEFF. The CDR3 DNA reads TGTGCCAGCAGTCAACTATCGGGCCGCAAGGAGTTCTTC. The chain carries TRBV6-5 and TRBJ2-1; D call uncertain. V was cut by 5 bases and J by 14 bases, with 19 bases left in between. The germline gives CDR1 MNHEY, CDR2 SVGAGI. The CDR3 runs 13 residues.

The V and J genes are TRBV2 and TRBJ1-2, with no clear D. Looked up from germline, CDR1 is SNHLY and CDR2 is FYNNEI. This CDR3 region has 12 residues. V was pared by 4 bases and J by 9 bases, with 12 bases between. The CDR3 bases are TGTGCCAGCAGTGGATCCGGCGAGCGCTACACCTTC. Its translation is CASSGSGERYTF. The full variable domain, its missing parts supplied by reference TRBV2 and TRBJ1-2, is EPEVTQTPSHQVTQMGQEVILRCVPISNHLYFYWYRQILGQKVEFLVSFYNNEISEKSEIFDDQFSVERPDGSNFTLKIRSTKLEDSAMYFCASSGSGERYTFGSGTRLTVV.

V and J are TRBV7-6 and TRBJ2-2, with TRBD1 matching 9 bases. CDR1 and CDR2 from the germline V gene are SGHVS and FNYEAQ. The CDR3 consists of 16 residues. V was pared by 5 bases and J by 1 base, with 5 bases of the junction left unmatched. The CDR3 spells CASSPGQGGNTGELFF. The CDR3 DNA is TGTGCCAGCAGCCCGGGACAGGGAGGGAACACCGGGGAGCTGTTTTTT.

This chain joins TRBV6-1 and TRBJ2-7, with D maybe TRBD1 (6 bases). Trimming cost V 7 bases and J 3 bases, with 13 bases left between them. Germline assignment: CDR1 MNHNS and CDR2 SASEGT. The CDR3 length is 13 residues. CDR3 nucleotides: TGTGCCAGCAAGGACAGTGGGCTCTACGAGCAGTACTTC. It yields the protein CASKDSGLYEQYF.

This clone was found a few times. Within the sample, other DNA sequences also encode this same CDR3. V usage is TRBV7-3 and J usage is TRBJ1-1; D remains ambiguous. This CDR3 is built from 13 residues. The germline V gene has CDR1 SGHTA and CDR2 FQGTGA. Trimming removed 0 bases at V and 3 bases at J, with 5 bases between. The CDR3 spells CASSLTRDTEAFF. The DNA for the CDR3 is TGTGCCAGCAGCTTAACCAGAGACACTGAAGCTTTCTTT.

This chain joins TRBV7-3 and TRBJ2-3, with 7 bases identical to TRBD2. Germline V gene data show CDR1 as SGHTA and CDR2 as FQGTGA. Unmatched junction bases numbered 8, after V lost 5 bases and J lost 0 bases. The CDR3 loop spans 16 amino acids. The CDR3 loop is CASSRMGGISTDTQYF. In nucleotides, the CDR3 is TGTGCCAGCAGCCGTATGGGGGGGATAAGCACAGATACGCAGTATTTT.

The gene calls are TRBV4-2 and TRBJ2-1; 7 bases agree with TRBD2. The CDR3 totals 17 residues. V shed 0 bases, J shed 5 bases, and the junction held 10 bases outside the gene matches. In germline, CDR1 is LGHNA, CDR2 YNFKEQ. DNA for the CDR3: TGTGCCAGCAGCCAAGATCGCGCTTCAGCGGGGCACAATGAGCAGTTCTTC. Residues: CASSQDRASAGHNEQFF.

V usage is TRBV19 and J usage is TRBJ1-5; possibly TRBD1 for D (6 bases). CDR3 size: 14 residues. Germline values: CDR1 LNHDA, CDR2 SQIVND (reference sequence). V was shortened by 5 bases and J by 0 bases, with 8 bases between the two germline ends. Here the CDR3 reads CASSLDSSNQPQHF. DNA for the CDR3: TGTGCCAGTAGTTTGGACAGTAGCAATCAGCCCCAGCATTTT.

This clone was detected once. The V gene is TRBV6-6, the J gene TRBJ1-6; D not resolved. CDR1 MNHNY and CDR2 SVGAGI come from the germline V gene (reference sequence). V lost 7 bases, J lost 7 bases, and 20 bases lay in between. The CDR3 contains 16 residues. CDR3 loop: CASTFPKGKGNSPLHF. As DNA, the CDR3 is TGTGCCAGCACCTTTCCAAAAGGGAAGGGCAATTCACCCCTCCACTTT.

The chain has TRBV6-6 and TRBJ1-3; no clear D gene. The CDR3 spans 15 residues. Germline V gene lookup returns CDR1 MNHNY and CDR2 SVGAGI (reference sequence). V lost 6 bases and J lost 0, with 12 bases in between. In nucleotides, the CDR3 is TGTGCCAGCAGCCCCGGACTCATCTCTGGAAACACCATATATTTT. Encoded protein: CASSPGLISGNTIYF.

The V gene is TRBV6-1, the J gene TRBJ2-1; 14 nucleotides line up with TRBD2. CDR1 is MNHNS, CDR2 SASEGT, per germline. J was trimmed by 7 bases and V by 4 bases; bases with no gene match: 6. This CDR3 contains 16 residues. As DNA, the CDR3 is TGTGCCAGCAGTGGCAAAGGGACTAGCGGGAGAAATGAGCAGTTCTTC. As protein: CASSGKGTSGRNEQFF.

This clone has only one observation. The V and J genes are TRBV5-4 and TRBJ2-5; unclear D gene. The germline V gene encodes CDR1 SGHNT and CDR2 YYREEE (reference sequence). The germline V and J ends were trimmed by 4 bases and 7 bases, with 14 bases remaining between them. This CDR3 spans 13 amino acids. The CDR3, as DNA: TGTGCCAGCAGCCTCGTAACACTGGGGACCCAGTACTTC. This gives the protein CASSLVTLGTQYF.

This chain links TRBV27 with TRBJ2-2; possibly TRBD1 for D (5 bases). The V end was cut by 8 bases, the J end by 8 bases, with 18 bases between. This CDR3 contains 14 residues. CDR1 and CDR2 from the germline V gene are MNHEY and SMNVEV (reference sequence). The DNA for the CDR3 is TGTGCCAGCCGTCCGAAGGGAACAGGAGGGGAGCTGTTTTTT. This translates into CASRPKGTGGELFF.

The V call is TRBV4-3, the J call TRBJ1-6; D is unresolved. Trimming cost V 0 bases and J 10 bases, with 10 bases left between them. CDR1 is LGHNA, CDR2 YSLEER, per germline. This CDR3 region has 14 residues. The CDR3 is CASSQDVQLSPLHF. The CDR3, as DNA: TGCGCCAGCAGCCAAGACGTCCAGCTGTCACCCCTCCACTTT.

On this clone: This sample includes further DNA sequences coding for the same CDR3. This chain joins TRBV7-9 and TRBJ1-4, with 10 nucleotides matching TRBD1. This CDR3 spans 15 amino acids. V was pared by 6 bases and J by 6 bases, with 7 bases of the junction left unmatched. From germline, CDR1 is SEHNR and CDR2 FQNEAQ (reference sequence). CDR3 nucleotide sequence: TGTGCCAGCAGTCCCCCGGGGACAGGGGATGAAAAACTGTTTTTT. This codes for CASSPPGTGDEKLFF. The entire variable domain, with the rest obtained from reference TRBV7-9 and TRBJ1-4, is as follows: DTGVSQNPRHKITKRGQNVTFRCDPISEHNRLYWYRQTLGQGPEFLTYFQNEAQLEKSRLLSDRFSAERPKGSFSTLEIQRTEQGDSAMYLCASSPPGTGDEKLFFGSGTQLSVL.

The rearrangement links TRBV7-2 to TRBJ1-1; 8 nucleotides agree with TRBD1. Germline loops: CDR1 SGHTA, CDR2 FQGNSA. Trimming cost V 6 bases and J 0 bases; bases outside gene matches: 3. The length of the CDR3 is 14 residues. CDR3 region: CASRRTGLNTEAFF. The CDR3 DNA is TGTGCCAGCAGGAGGACAGGGTTGAACACTGAAGCTTTCTTT.

This clone was seen just once. This CDR3 is CASRASGLSYEQYF. CDR3 DNA sequence: TGTGCCAGCAGAGCTAGCGGGCTCTCCTACGAGCAGTACTTC. The chain has TRBV28 and TRBJ2-7, with TRBD2 matching over 8 bases. Germline values: CDR1 MDHEN, CDR2 SYDVKM. The CDR3 totals 14 residues. With V trimmed by 6 bases and J by 0 bases, 4 bases remained unmatched.

Concerning this clone: Just one base apart from a much larger clone, this may be a read error. The CDR3 loop reads CASSSADTQYF. The CDR3, as DNA: TGTGCCAGCAGCTCAGCAGATACGCAGTATTTT. The chain recombines TRBV7-9 with TRBJ2-3; no clear D gene. The V and J ends lost 4 bases and 4 bases respectively, with 3 bases between them. The V gene's germline CDR1 is SEHNR and CDR2 FQNEAQ (reference sequence). The CDR3 loop spans 11 amino acids.

Note on this clone: The same CDR3 also results from other DNA sequences found in this sample. This sequence joins TRBV6-1 and TRBJ2-2; TRBD1 matches at 7 bases. The CDR3 contains 15 residues. J was trimmed by 2 bases and V by 6 bases; bases with no gene match: 6. Germline-derived CDR1 and CDR2 are MNHNS and SASEGT. The CDR3 DNA follows: TGTGCCAGCAGATCCGGGACAGTTAACACCGGGGAGCTGTTTTTT. It is translated as CASRSGTVNTGELFF.

The CDR3 DNA follows: TGTGCCAGCTCACTACAGGCAGAGACCCAGTACTTC. Translated: CASSLQAETQYF. The V call is TRBV18, the J call TRBJ2-5; perhaps TRBD1 as D (5 bases). The germline V gene has CDR1 KGHSH and CDR2 LQKENI. Trimming removed 4 bases from V and 4 bases from J, with 7 bases in between. CDR3 length: 12 residues.

For the CDR3, the DNA is TGCGCCAGCAGCAAGCAGGAGTCCTACGAGCAGTACTTC. Translating it yields CASSKQESYEQYF. The V and J genes are TRBV4-1 and TRBJ2-7; D is uncertain. There are 13 residues in the CDR3. The germline V and J ends were trimmed by 5 bases and 1 base, with 9 bases remaining between them. Germline-derived CDR1 and CDR2 are MGHRA and YSYEKL.

The chain employs TRBV28 and TRBJ1-1, with a weak D call TRBD1 (5 bases). The germline V gene has CDR1 MDHEN and CDR2 SYDVKM. V dropped 6 bases and J dropped 3 bases, with 11 bases sitting between them. The CDR3 runs to 13 residues. CDR3 protein: CASRTGGDTEAFF. The DNA of the CDR3 is TGTGCCAGCAGGACGGGGGGGGACACTGAAGCTTTCTTT.

The chain recombines TRBV5-1 with TRBJ2-5, with TRBD1 matching 7 bases. CDR1 is SGHRS and CDR2 is YFSETQ in the germline V gene. V lost 2 bases, J lost 4 bases, and 8 bases stayed unmatched. The CDR3 has 15 residues. The CDR3 region is CASSFEGGLRETQYF. The CDR3, as DNA: TGCGCCAGCAGCTTCGAAGGGGGCCTCCGAGAGACCCAGTACTTC.

Turning to this clone: The same CDR3 can be traced to other DNA sequences in this sample. The J gene is TRBJ1-2, the V gene TRBV27, with 8 nucleotides matching TRBD1. This CDR3 region has 13 residues. V shed 6 bases and J 5 bases; nucleotides not matched to a gene: 5. Germline V gene lookup returns CDR1 MNHEY and CDR2 SMNVEV (reference sequence). CDR3 DNA: TGTGCCAGCAGAACGGGGACAGGATATGGCTACACCTTC. This encodes CASRTGTGYGYTF.

V usage is TRBV6-1 and J usage is TRBJ2-7, with D possibly being TRBD2 (6 bases). Germline CDR1 is MNHNS and CDR2 is SASEGT. The CDR3 totals 14 residues. Trimming stripped 1 base from V and 3 bases from J, with 10 bases between. The CDR3 DNA is TGTGCCAGCAGTGAAGGGGGACTTCTCTACGAGCAGTACTTC. It translates to CASSEGGLLYEQYF.

The rearrangement links TRBV4-1 to TRBJ2-7, with 9 bases lining up with TRBD2. The germline V gene encodes CDR1 MGHRA and CDR2 YSYEKL. The CDR3 covers 17 residues. Trimming cost V 0 bases and J 2 bases; bases outside gene matches: 8. The CDR3 loop reads CASSQEVSGRSTYEQYF. The CDR3 bases are TGCGCCAGCAGCCAAGAAGTTAGCGGGAGATCTACCTACGAGCAGTACTTC.

As to this clone: Different DNA sequences within this sample yield the same CDR3. This sequence joins TRBV5-6 and TRBJ2-3; D not certain. CDR3 length: 14 amino acids. CDR1 and CDR2 (germline): SGHDT, YYEEEE. The V gene lost 2 bases and the J gene lost 0 bases, with 7 bases spanning the gap. The CDR3 sequence: CASSLLGSTDTQYF. In nucleotides, the CDR3 is TGTGCCAGCAGCTTATTGGGTAGCACAGATACGCAGTATTTT.

J is TRBJ2-2 and V is TRBV5-1; D is perhaps TRBD2 (5 bases). V shed 5 bases and J shed 4 bases, with 12 bases lying between them. CDR1 SGHRS and CDR2 YFSETQ come from the germline V gene. The CDR3 contains 14 residues. DNA of the CDR3: TGCGCCAGCAGGAGGGAGTCGGGCACCGGGGAGCTGTTTTTT. This sequence encodes CASRRESGTGELFF. Filled out from reference TRBV5-1 and TRBJ2-2, the complete variable domain reads KAGVTQTPRYLIKTRGQQVTLSCSPISGHRSVSWYQQTPGQGLQFLFEYFSETQRNKGNFPGRFSGRQFSNSRSEMNVSTLELGDSALYLCASRRESGTGELFFGEGSRLTVL.

The chain recombines TRBV7-9 with TRBJ1-2; possibly TRBD1 for D (5 bases). The V gene lost 5 bases and the J gene lost 8 bases, with 15 bases spanning the gap. This CDR3 spans 13 amino acids. Per germline, CDR1 SEHNR and CDR2 FQNEAQ (reference sequence). The CDR3 reads CASSRGTSGGYTF. The DNA for the CDR3 is TGTGCCAGCAGCAGAGGGACGTCGGGCGGCTACACCTTC.